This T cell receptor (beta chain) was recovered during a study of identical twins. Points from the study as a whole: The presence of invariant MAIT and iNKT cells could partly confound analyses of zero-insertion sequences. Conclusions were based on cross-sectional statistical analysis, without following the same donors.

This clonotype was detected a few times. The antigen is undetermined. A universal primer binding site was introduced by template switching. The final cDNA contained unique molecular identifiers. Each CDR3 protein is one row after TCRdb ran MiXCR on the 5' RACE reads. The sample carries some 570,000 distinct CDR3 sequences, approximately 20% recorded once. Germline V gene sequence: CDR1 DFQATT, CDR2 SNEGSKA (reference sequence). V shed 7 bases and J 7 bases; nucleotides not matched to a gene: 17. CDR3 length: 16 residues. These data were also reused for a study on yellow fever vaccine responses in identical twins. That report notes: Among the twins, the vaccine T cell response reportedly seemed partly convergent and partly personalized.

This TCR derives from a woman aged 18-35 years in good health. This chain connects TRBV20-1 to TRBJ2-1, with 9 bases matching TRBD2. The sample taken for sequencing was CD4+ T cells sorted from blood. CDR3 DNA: TGCAGTGAAGATCTAGCGGGGCCCGGAGGAGTAAATGAGCAGTTCTTC. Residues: CSEDLAGPGGVNEQFF.